This T cell receptor (beta chain) originates from a study of cytomegalovirus exposure and HLA in healthy donors. Donors counted as nominally healthy when sampled, yet unrecorded immune exposures were likely. Primers for the PCR totalled 60 Vbeta and 13 Jbeta. The protocol was immunoSEQ multiplex PCR, while the TCRdb copy is restricted to in-frame clones and leaves out a portion. In the table there are about 170,000 clones, approximately 81% of which are singletons. The trim removed 4 bases at V and 1 base at J, leaving 7 bases unmatched. The CDR3 sequence is 16 residues long. Germline CDR1 and CDR2: SGHRS and YFSETQ.

The TCR sequence derives from a male donor in good health and CMV-seronegative. The source material was PBMCs. This chain joins TRBV5-1 and TRBJ2-3, with TRBD1 identical over 9 bases. The CDR3 nucleotides read TGCGCCAGCAGCGCTGGGGACAGGGAGGGCACAGATACGCAGTATTTT. Amino acids: CASSAGDREGTDTQYF.